Each of the 27 T cell receptor beta chains below was sequenced from the same sample in a study of Ad26.COV2.S vaccination and SARS-CoV-2 variants. The table came from immunoSEQ multiplex PCR; TCRdb's copy has only in-frame clones and leaves some out. The table records about 260,000 clones, 87% of them present only once. Treatment described: 19 received Ad26.COV2.S at low or high dose, single or two shots; five or six received placebo; per-sample allocation not given. Collection of samples fell on day 63 after the first vaccine or placebo injection. This specimen was peripheral blood, taken in a trial of Ad26.COV2.S vaccine versus placebo. All receptors derive from a person between 18 and 59 years old who received the Ad26.COV2.S COVID-19 vaccine or a placebo.

CDR3 nucleotides: TGTGCCATCAGCCCGGGACAGGGTTACGAGCAGTACGTC. Its protein is CAISPGQGYEQYV. The chain couples TRBV10-3 to TRBJ2-7; 9 nucleotides match TRBD1. Losses at the gene ends were 6 bases for V and 4 bases for J; bases not matched to a gene: 4. Germline V gene lookup returns CDR1 ENHRY and CDR2 SYGVKD. The CDR3 is made up of 13 amino acids.

The V gene is TRBV23-1, the J gene TRBJ2-3; D possibly corresponds to TRBD2 (5 bases). TRBV23-1 is designated an ORF whose function remains uncertain. V was cut by 3 bases and J by 7 bases, with 11 bases left in between. This CDR3 is 13 amino acids long. This chain's CDR3 is CASSHARGNTQYF. The CDR3, as DNA: TGCGCCAGCAGTCATGCCCGGGGAAATACGCAGTATTTT.

The chain employs TRBV6-2 or TRBV6-3 and TRBJ2-3; tentatively, D is TRBD1 (5 bases). The CDR3 sequence is 17 residues long. CDR1 is MNHEY, CDR2 SVGEGT, per germline. V dropped 1 base and J dropped 2 bases, with 16 bases sitting between them. CDR3 in DNA: TGTGCCAGCAGTTACTTTGGTGTGACAGCTTACACAGATACGCAGTATTTT. Protein product: CASSYFGVTAYTDTQYF.

The CDR3 loop is CASSRNRGPNSPLHF. The CDR3 nucleotides are TGTGCCAGCAGCCGAAACAGGGGGCCTAATTCACCCCTCCACTTT. The chain employs TRBV11-2 and TRBJ1-6; 9 bases map to TRBD1. The CDR3 runs to 15 residues. V lost 5 bases, J lost 6 bases, and 5 bases stayed unmatched. Germline V lookup: CDR1 SGHAT, CDR2 FQNNGV.

V is TRBV11-3 and J is TRBJ2-3; perhaps TRBD2 as D (5 bases). Germline CDR1 is SGHNT and CDR2 is YENEEA. The CDR3 extends over 15 amino acids. V was cut by 1 base and J by 6 bases, with 14 bases left in between. CDR3 coding DNA: TGTGCCAGCAGCTTAGGAGGGATAATGGGGGATACGCAGTATTTT. It encodes CASSLGGIMGDTQYF.

This chain links TRBV25-1 with TRBJ2-2; D gene uncertain. Trimming left V 3 bases short and J 3 bases short, with 17 bases between. Germline V gives CDR1 MGHDK, CDR2 SYGVNS. The CDR3 contains 17 residues. CDR3 DNA sequence: TGTGCCAGCAGTGACAGTAGTGGCAGCCTTCACACCGGGGAGCTGTTTTTT. This translates into CASSDSSGSLHTGELFF.

The chain employs TRBV28 and TRBJ1-5, with D perhaps TRBD1 (5 bases). V gave up 2 bases and J gave up 7 bases, with 9 bases separating them. This CDR3 comprises 13 residues. The germline CDR1 and CDR2 sequences are MDHEN and SYDVKM. Here the CDR3 reads CASSLESGQPQHF. Written as DNA, the CDR3 is TGTGCCAGCAGTTTAGAGTCAGGGCAGCCCCAGCATTTT.

J is TRBJ2-2 and V is TRBV6-5, with D hard to call. The ends were cut back, 7 bases at V and 1 base at J, with 13 bases in the middle. Germline CDR1 and CDR2: MNHEY and SVGAGI. CDR3 length: 15 amino acids. The CDR3 DNA reads TGTGCCAGCATTAGCTTAAGTGGGAACACCGGGGAGCTGTTTTTT. Its translation: CASISLSGNTGELFF.

The chain combines TRBV6-2 or TRBV6-3 with TRBJ2-1, with TRBD2 identical over 12 bases. The V segment lost 0 bases and the J segment 5 bases; nucleotides outside the gene matches: 2. The length of the CDR3 is 16 residues. Germline values: CDR1 MNHEY, CDR2 SVGEGT. CDR3: CASSYSLAGGNNEQFF. The CDR3 region has the DNA TGTGCCAGCAGTTACTCGCTAGCGGGAGGGAACAATGAGCAGTTCTTC.

This chain connects TRBV4-3 to TRBJ2-5; 7 nucleotides agree with TRBD2. CDR1 and CDR2 (germline): LGHNA, YSLEER. The CDR3 spans 16 residues. V shed 5 bases and J 5 bases; nucleotides not matched to a gene: 14. The CDR3 nucleotides are TGCGCCAGCAGCAGATGCGGGAGCAGGGTCGGTGAGACCCAGTACTTC. Its protein product is CASSRCGSRVGETQYF.

J is TRBJ2-3 and V is TRBV7-2; D unresolved. This CDR3 has 16 amino acids. V lost 1 base, J lost 1 base, and 12 bases lay in between. CDR1 is SGHTA and CDR2 is FQGNSA in the germline V gene. The CDR3 sequence: CASSLGSLSGTDTQYF. The CDR3 DNA reads TGTGCCAGCAGCTTAGGTAGTTTGAGTGGCACAGATACGCAGTATTTT.

The CDR3 here is CATSEGGQGYTDTQYF. CDR3 DNA: TGTGCCACCAGTGAAGGGGGACAGGGATACACAGATACGCAGTATTTT. The J gene is TRBJ2-3, the V gene TRBV24-1; 9 positions match TRBD1. Germline CDR1 reads KGHDR; CDR2 reads SFDVKD. V dropped 4 bases and J dropped 2; count of bases not matched to a gene: 6. The CDR3 totals 16 residues.

The chain carries TRBV13 and TRBJ2-5, with TRBD1 matching 8 bases. The V gene's germline CDR1 is PRHDT and CDR2 FYEKMQ (reference sequence). The CDR3 loop spans 16 amino acids. The junction had 10 bases not matched to a gene; V was cut back by 5 bases and J by 2 bases. The CDR3 nucleotides read TGTGCCAGCAGCCGTACAGGGGGAATGGAGCAAGAGACCCAGTACTTC. Protein product: CASSRTGGMEQETQYF.

The count of this clone is one. The chain uses TRBV6-1 and TRBJ1-5; TRBD1 matches 9 bases. This CDR3 has 16 amino acids. Germline assignment: CDR1 MNHNS and CDR2 SASEGT. The ends lost 2 bases at V and 5 bases at J; junction bases unmatched: 7. This chain's CDR3 is CASSENMGQGYQPQHF. The CDR3 DNA reads as TGTGCCAGCAGTGAAAACATGGGACAGGGCTATCAGCCCCAGCATTTT.

The rearrangement joins TRBV20-1 to TRBJ2-7, with no clear D. The V gene lost 4 bases and the J gene lost 4 bases, with 8 bases spanning the gap. The CDR3 has 11 residues. The V gene's germline CDR1 is DFQATT and CDR2 SNEGSKA (reference sequence). CDR3 DNA: TGCAGTGCTAATAACGGTTACGAGCAGTACGTC. This gives the protein CSANNGYEQYV.

The CDR3 loop reads CASSSITGYTEAFF. The CDR3, as DNA: TGTGCCAGCAGCTCCATAACAGGTTACACTGAAGCTTTCTTT. The chain links TRBV5-5 to TRBJ1-1, with D possibly matching TRBD1 (5 bases). The CDR3 loop spans 14 amino acids. Germline V gives CDR1 SGHKS, CDR2 YYEKEE (reference sequence). The V end lost 3 bases, the J end lost 3 bases, and 12 bases lay between the germline ends.

This sequence joins TRBV19 and TRBJ2-3, with D perhaps matching TRBD2 (5 bases). The CDR3 is 15 residues long. Germline V lookup: CDR1 LNHDA, CDR2 SQIVND (reference sequence). The V and J ends lost 5 bases and 0 bases respectively, with 12 bases between them. The CDR3 is CASSLRRTSTDTQYF. The CDR3 DNA follows: TGTGCCAGTAGTTTGCGACGGACTAGCACAGATACGCAGTATTTT.

The V and J genes are TRBV7-9 and TRBJ2-1; no clear D gene. V lost 7 bases, J lost 3 bases, and 7 bases lay in between. The CDR3 has 12 residues. CDR1 and CDR2 from the germline V gene are SEHNR and FQNEAQ (reference sequence). Here the CDR3 reads CASIADYNEQFF. Written as DNA, the CDR3 is TGTGCCAGCATCGCGGACTACAATGAGCAGTTCTTC.

V gene TRBV9 combines with J gene TRBJ2-3; the D gene could be TRBD1 or TRBD2 (6 bases each). This CDR3 is built from 18 residues. Trimming cost V 0 bases and J 1 base, with 18 bases left between them. CDR1 and CDR2 (germline): SGDLS, YYNGEE. The CDR3 DNA sequence: TGTGCCAGCAGCGTAGGAGGGGGGCGACGGAAGCGCACAGATACGCAGTATTTT. This gives the protein CASSVGGGRRKRTDTQYF.

This chain joins TRBV11-2 and TRBJ1-3; 8 nucleotides agree with TRBD1. The V gene's germline CDR1 is SGHAT and CDR2 FQNNGV. This CDR3 is 13 amino acids long. V shed 5 bases, J shed 6 bases, and the junction held 3 bases outside the gene matches. CDR3 region: CASSLDRANTIYF. In DNA form, the CDR3 reads TGTGCCAGCAGCCTGGACAGGGCAAACACCATATATTTT.

V and J are TRBV18 and TRBJ1-1, with TRBD1 identical over 7 bases. J gave up 5 bases and V 6 bases, and 12 bases lay outside the gene matches. The CDR3 extends over 15 amino acids. Per the germline V gene, CDR1 is KGHSH and CDR2 is LQKENI. The CDR3 bases are TGTGCCAGCTCGTTAAGACAGGGAGGAGGGACTGAAGCTTTCTTT. This translates into CASSLRQGGGTEAFF.

This clone was recorded a few times. This CDR3 is CASSPYQNTEAFF. The DNA for the CDR3 is TGTGCCAGCAGCCCCTACCAGAACACTGAAGCTTTCTTT. The V and J genes are TRBV12-3 or TRBV12-4 and TRBJ1-1; D uncertain. Trimming stripped 6 bases from V and 1 base from J, with 9 bases between. This CDR3 is built from 13 residues.

This clone was seen repeatedly, ten times or more. This chain links TRBV5-6 with TRBJ1-2, with D tentatively TRBD1 (6 bases). CDR3 size: 15 residues. Germline CDR1 reads SGHDT; CDR2 reads YYEEEE. The V end lost 1 base, the J end lost 4 bases, and 14 bases lay between the germline ends. The CDR3 loop reads CASSLTGRLGYGYTF. The DNA for the CDR3 is TGTGCCAGCAGCTTGACAGGGAGGTTGGGCTATGGCTACACCTTC.

This chain links TRBV24-1 with TRBJ2-2; D gene unclear. Trimming stripped 3 bases from V and 0 bases from J, with 1 base between. Per germline, CDR1 KGHDR and CDR2 SFDVKD. The CDR3 loop spans 13 amino acids. In DNA, the CDR3 is TGTGCCACCAGTGATACGAACACCGGGGAGCTGTTTTTT. Protein: CATSDTNTGELFF.

This clone has just one count. The chain carries TRBV13 and TRBJ2-3; the D call may be TRBD1 or TRBD2 (6 bases each). CDR3 size: 16 residues. V dropped 4 bases and J dropped 0 bases, with 14 bases sitting between them. Germline-derived CDR1 and CDR2 are PRHDT and FYEKMQ (reference sequence). In nucleotides, the CDR3 is TGTGCCAGCAGCTCCTCTTGGGGGGCTAGCACAGATACGCAGTATTTT. Protein sequence: CASSSSWGASTDTQYF.

The chain's CDR3 is CASSPRPKGRVYTGELFF. The CDR3 DNA reads as TGTGCCAGCTCACCCCGACCGAAGGGGCGTGTTTACACCGGGGAGCTGTTTTTT. This chain connects TRBV18 to TRBJ2-2, with D possibly TRBD1 on 5 matching bases. The CDR3 covers 18 residues. CDR1 is KGHSH, CDR2 LQKENI, per germline. Trimming took off 3 bases at V and 3 bases at J, with 20 bases between the two ends.

This clone is a singleton in its sample. The chain combines TRBV19 with TRBJ2-6; D is perhaps TRBD1 (5 bases). The V end was cut by 3 bases, the J end by 2 bases, with 8 bases between. The CDR3 has 15 amino acids. CDR1 is LNHDA, CDR2 SQIVND, per germline (reference sequence). The CDR3 DNA follows: TGTGCCAGTAGTATGGGGCAAACTGGGGCCAACGTCCTGACTTTC. Translation: CASSMGQTGANVLTF. Using reference TRBV19 and TRBJ2-6 for the parts outside the CDR3, the full variable domain is DGGITQSPKYLFRKEGQNVTLSCEQNLNHDAMYWYRQDPGQGLRLIYYSQIVNDFQKGDIAEGYSVSREKKESFPLTVTSAQKNPTAFYLCASSMGQTGANVLTFGAGSRLTVL.